These T cell receptor beta chains were read from a single sample in a study of shared clonotypes between healthy human individuals. The data were produced by immunoSEQ multiplex PCR, yet TCRdb's version contains in-frame clones alone and is incomplete. The sample carries roughly 770,000 clones, about 96% recorded once. Sequenced: naive CD8+ T cells sorted from blood. Source of these receptors: a man aged 25 to 45 in good health. The CDR3 runs from the conserved cysteine through the conserved F or W. Each record gives: V gene, J gene, D gene, clone size, CDR3 DNA, CDR3 protein. D genes are given only for firm matches. Only part of the rows carry a size: once, few, many, or a class if the clone is expanded.

V gene: TRBV6-6
J gene: TRBJ2-7
D gene: -
clone size: once
CDR3 DNA: TGTGCCACCAGGGGCTTCCATTACGAGCAGTACTTC
CDR3 protein: CATRGFHYEQYF

V gene: TRBV6-1
J gene: TRBJ2-2
D gene: -
clone size: -
CDR3 DNA: TGTGCCAGCAGTGAATACCCCCAGCAAGGGCCCGGGGAGCTGTTTTTT
CDR3 protein: CASSEYPQQGPGELFF

V gene: TRBV30
J gene: TRBJ1-5
D gene: TRBD1
clone size: once
CDR3 DNA: TGTGCCTGGAGCCGCGGGACAGGGAATCAGCCCCAGCATTTT
CDR3 protein: CAWSRGTGNQPQHF

V gene: TRBV14
J gene: TRBJ2-7
D gene: TRBD1
clone size: -
CDR3 DNA: TGTGCCAGCAGCCAAGATCGACGACAGGGGGTCGGCGAGCAGTACTTC
CDR3 protein: CASSQDRRQGVGEQYF

V gene: TRBV5-1
J gene: TRBJ2-4
D gene: -
clone size: -
CDR3 DNA: TGCGCCAGCAGTCCGGGGACGATGGCCAAAAACATTCAGTACTTC
CDR3 protein: CASSPGTMAKNIQYF

V gene: TRBV7-8
J gene: TRBJ2-5
D gene: TRBD1
clone size: -
CDR3 DNA: TGTGCCAGCAGCTTCCCGGCCGGGACAGGGTTGAAGACCCAGTACTTC
CDR3 protein: CASSFPAGTGLKTQYF

V gene: TRBV4-2
J gene: TRBJ2-7
D gene: -
clone size: -
CDR3 DNA: TGTGCCAGCAGCCAAGAGAACTTTCGCGAGCAGTACTTC
CDR3 protein: CASSQENFREQYF

V gene: TRBV7-2
J gene: TRBJ2-7
D gene: TRBD2
clone size: few
CDR3 DNA: TGTGCCAGCAGCTCTAGCGGGAGTCGCTACGAGCAGTACTTC
CDR3 protein: CASSSSGSRYEQYF

V gene: TRBV7-6
J gene: TRBJ2-1
D gene: TRBD2
clone size: once
CDR3 DNA: TGTGCCAGCAGCTTAGCGGCCCTAGCGGGACCATACAATGAGCAGTTCTTC
CDR3 protein: CASSLAALAGPYNEQFF

V gene: TRBV4-1
J gene: TRBJ2-5
D gene: TRBD2
clone size: -
CDR3 DNA: TGCGCCAGCAGCCAAGGCCCGGGACTAGGGGAGACCCAGTACTTC
CDR3 protein: CASSQGPGLGETQYF

V gene: TRBV9
J gene: TRBJ2-1
D gene: -
clone size: -
CDR3 DNA: TGTGCCAGCAGCGCAGGCCCAAATGAGCAGTTCTTC
CDR3 protein: CASSAGPNEQFF

V gene: TRBV11-2
J gene: TRBJ2-3
D gene: TRBD2
clone size: -
CDR3 DNA: TGTGCCAGCAGCTTAGTTAGCGGGAGTTTTTTGGGCACAGATACGCAGTATTTT
CDR3 protein: CASSLVSGSFLGTDTQYF

V gene: TRBV5-5
J gene: TRBJ2-7
D gene: TRBD2
clone size: -
CDR3 DNA: TGTGCCAGCAGCCCGGAGGTAGCGGGAGGGCCCAGCTCCTACGAGCAGTACTTC
CDR3 protein: CASSPEVAGGPSSYEQYF

V gene: TRBV9
J gene: TRBJ2-7
D gene: TRBD1
clone size: -
CDR3 DNA: TGTGCCAGCAGCGAGGGGACAGGGGGCTACGAGCAGTACTTC
CDR3 protein: CASSEGTGGYEQYF

V gene: TRBV9
J gene: TRBJ2-7
D gene: TRBD2
clone size: -
CDR3 DNA: TGTGCCAGCAGCGTATCTGGCGGGAGCTCCTACGAGCAGTACTTC
CDR3 protein: CASSVSGGSSYEQYF

V gene: TRBV27
J gene: TRBJ2-7
D gene: TRBD1
clone size: few
CDR3 DNA: TGTGCCAGCAGTTTAGGGGCAGGGGGATCCTACGAGCAGTACTTC
CDR3 protein: CASSLGAGGSYEQYF

V gene: TRBV7-6
J gene: TRBJ2-2
D gene: -
clone size: once
CDR3 DNA: TGTGCCAGCAGCCTTGCGGGCGGGGCCCCTTGGGGCGGGGAGCTGTTTTTT
CDR3 protein: CASSLAGGAPWGGELFF

V gene: TRBV27
J gene: TRBJ2-1
D gene: -
clone size: -
CDR3 DNA: TGTGCCAGCAGTTTAACGGGAGTCGACAATGAGCAGTTCTTC
CDR3 protein: CASSLTGVDNEQFF

V gene: TRBV7-9
J gene: TRBJ2-2
D gene: TRBD2
clone size: -
CDR3 DNA: TGTGCCAGCAGCTTACCGGCCAGCGGGGTGAACACCGGGGAGCTGTTTTTT
CDR3 protein: CASSLPASGVNTGELFF

V gene: TRBV16
J gene: TRBJ2-1
D gene: TRBD1
clone size: -
CDR3 DNA: TGTGCCAGCAGCCAACCACAGGGGAGCAATGAGCAGTTCTTC
CDR3 protein: CASSQPQGSNEQFF

V gene: TRBV4-1
J gene: TRBJ1-5
D gene: -
clone size: -
CDR3 DNA: TGCGCCAGCAGCCAAGATGAAGGGCGGCTTCAGCCCCAGCATTTT
CDR3 protein: CASSQDEGRLQPQHF

V gene: TRBV25-1
J gene: TRBJ2-5
D gene: TRBD2
clone size: -
CDR3 DNA: TGTGCCAGCAGTGAATTTGCGGGGGGGTACGAGACCCAGTACTTC
CDR3 protein: CASSEFAGGYETQYF

V gene: TRBV2
J gene: TRBJ2-3
D gene: TRBD2
clone size: -
CDR3 DNA: TGTGCCAGCAGTGCGTGGCGGGAGGATGGCACAGATACGCAGTATTTT
CDR3 protein: CASSAWREDGTDTQYF

V gene: TRBV27
J gene: TRBJ2-3
D gene: -
clone size: -
CDR3 DNA: TGTGCCAGCAGCCACCCAGGGGGAGGGAGTTCAGATACGCAGTATTTT
CDR3 protein: CASSHPGGGSSDTQYF

V gene: TRBV20-1
J gene: TRBJ1-1
D gene: TRBD1
clone size: -
CDR3 DNA: TGCAGTGCTAGAGGAACAGGGGATGCTTTCTTT
CDR3 protein: CSARGTGDAFF

V gene: TRBV5-6
J gene: TRBJ2-7
D gene: TRBD1
clone size: -
CDR3 DNA: TGTGCCAGCAGCTACGACAGGGGGCGCTCCTACGAGCAGTACTTC
CDR3 protein: CASSYDRGRSYEQYF

V gene: TRBV9
J gene: TRBJ2-7
D gene: TRBD2
clone size: -
CDR3 DNA: TGTGCCAGCAGCGGACTAGCGGGAGAATATAAGCAGTACTTC
CDR3 protein: CASSGLAGEYKQYF

V gene: TRBV2
J gene: TRBJ2-1
D gene: TRBD2
clone size: -
CDR3 DNA: TGTGCCAGCACGGTTAGCGGGAGAGTCCATGAGCAGTTCTTC
CDR3 protein: CASTVSGRVHEQFF

V gene: TRBV27
J gene: TRBJ2-2
D gene: -
clone size: -
CDR3 DNA: TGTGCCAGCTCAGGGGCCGGGGAGCTGTTTTTT
CDR3 protein: CASSGAGELFF

V gene: TRBV15
J gene: TRBJ2-1
D gene: TRBD2
clone size: -
CDR3 DNA: TGTGCCACCAGCAGAGATTTAGGTTCGGGACTACCCTTTTACAATGAGCAGTTCTTC
CDR3 protein: CATSRDLGSGLPFYNEQFF

V gene: TRBV9
J gene: TRBJ2-3
D gene: TRBD2
clone size: -
CDR3 DNA: TGTGCCAGCAGCGGATTAGCGGGAGGGCCGAGCACAGATACGCAGTATTTT
CDR3 protein: CASSGLAGGPSTDTQYF

V gene: TRBV15
J gene: TRBJ2-7
D gene: -
clone size: -
CDR3 DNA: TGTGCCACCAGCAGAGAAGGTGACTACGAGCAGTACTTC
CDR3 protein: CATSREGDYEQYF

V gene: TRBV9
J gene: TRBJ2-1
D gene: -
clone size: -
CDR3 DNA: TGTGCCAGCAGCGCGAAAAGCCGGAATTACAATGAGCAGTTCTTC
CDR3 protein: CASSAKSRNYNEQFF

V gene: TRBV6-5
J gene: TRBJ2-7
D gene: -
clone size: once
CDR3 DNA: TGTGCCAGCAGTTTGGGGCAGTTATCCTACGAGCAGTACTTC
CDR3 protein: CASSLGQLSYEQYF

V gene: TRBV4-1
J gene: TRBJ2-7
D gene: -
clone size: -
CDR3 DNA: TGCGCCAGCAGCCACCCACTTGGAGAGTTTACCTACGAGCAGTACTTC
CDR3 protein: CASSHPLGEFTYEQYF

V gene: TRBV7-9
J gene: TRBJ2-7
D gene: -
clone size: -
CDR3 DNA: TGTGCCAGCAGCTTAGGGGGTGGTTGGCTATACGAGCAGTACTTC
CDR3 protein: CASSLGGGWLYEQYF

V gene: TRBV29-1
J gene: TRBJ1-1
D gene: -
clone size: -
CDR3 DNA: TGCAGCGTTGATTGGAGCAGTCCGGACAACACTGAAGCTTTCTTT
CDR3 protein: CSVDWSSPDNTEAFF

V gene: TRBV7-8
J gene: TRBJ1-1
D gene: -
clone size: -
CDR3 DNA: TGTGCCAGCAGCCGGGTTGGGGTGAACACTGAAGCTTTCTTT
CDR3 protein: CASSRVGVNTEAFF

V gene: TRBV7-6
J gene: TRBJ2-3
D gene: TRBD2
clone size: -
CDR3 DNA: TGTGCCAGCAGCCTCGCTAGCGGTACGCAGTATTTT
CDR3 protein: CASSLASGTQYF

V gene: TRBV27
J gene: TRBJ1-2
D gene: TRBD1
clone size: -
CDR3 DNA: TGTGCCAGCAGTTTACGGAAGGGACAGGGGGTTGGCTACACCTTC
CDR3 protein: CASSLRKGQGVGYTF

V gene: TRBV6-6
J gene: TRBJ2-7
D gene: TRBD2
clone size: -
CDR3 DNA: TGTGCCAGCACTTCCGGGACTAGTCTCTACGAGCAGTACTTC
CDR3 protein: CASTSGTSLYEQYF

V gene: TRBV27
J gene: TRBJ1-3
D gene: -
clone size: -
CDR3 DNA: TGTGCCAGCAGTTTATGGGCAGGGGCCGGAAACACCATATATTTT
CDR3 protein: CASSLWAGAGNTIYF